This TCR beta chain was observed in a study of T-cell reconstitution after alpha-beta-depleted transplantation in children. Unique molecular identifiers were used to barcode this TCRbeta library. TCRdb re-called the PCR reads through MiXCR, storing one row per CDR3 protein. The repertoire holds roughly 300,000 distinct CDR3 sequences, with almost 10% as singletons. CDR1 SGHRS and CDR2 YFSETQ come from the germline V gene. This CDR3 region has 16 residues. Trimming removed 4 bases at V and 1 base at J, with 15 bases between. The starting material was PBMCs from the stem cell graft donor, obtained from the stem cell graft. The source of this sequence is a human donor who donated a stem cell graft to a child with SCID. This chain joins TRBV5-1 and TRBJ2-1; D is perhaps TRBD1 (6 bases). CDR3 nucleotide sequence: TGCGCCAGCAGCCCGGCTGGGGGCGGTTCCTACAATGAGCAGTTCTTC. It is translated as CASSPAGGGSYNEQFF.